The 32 T cell receptor beta chains in this list originate from one sample, sequenced in a study of CD8 T cells in Susac syndrome. RNA totalling roughly 0.45 to 1 ug underwent reverse transcription with random hexamers. TCRdb used MiXCR to reprocess the immunoSEQ multiplex PCR reads, holding one entry per CDR3 protein. Of roughly 150,000 distinct CDR3 sequences in the sample, approximately 94% are singletons; the top ten hold more than 0.2%. Sequences were obtained from CD8+ T cells from PBMCs. Receptors originate from a human donor with multiple sclerosis.

This sequence joins TRBV20-1 and TRBJ2-7, with a weak D call TRBD2 (5 bases). Trimming pared 4 bases from V and 4 bases from J, leaving 17 bases between. Germline V gene lookup returns CDR1 DFQATT and CDR2 SNEGSKA (reference sequence). This CDR3 comprises 14 residues. This CDR3 is CSANPPGSSYEQYF. The CDR3 DNA reads as TGCAGTGCTAATCCGCCTGGGAGCTCATACGAGCAGTACTTC.

This chain joins TRBV12-3 or TRBV12-4 and TRBJ2-1; no clear D. The CDR3 has 12 residues. With 5 bases removed from V and 10 bases from J, the gap between germline ends came to 12 bases. CDR3 coding DNA: TGTGCCAGCAGTCTACAGCTGTGGGAGCAGTTCTTC. Translated, it gives CASSLQLWEQFF.

This chain links TRBV3-1 with TRBJ2-7; D might be TRBD1 or TRBD2, each matching 5 bases. V shed 3 bases and J shed 5 bases, with 14 bases lying between them. The germline CDR1 and CDR2 sequences are LGHDT and YNNKEL (reference sequence). The CDR3 sequence is 14 residues long. The CDR3 reads CASSHGTTSDEQYF. Here the CDR3 DNA reads TGTGCCAGCAGCCATGGGACCACCTCGGACGAGCAGTACTTC.

The rearrangement joins TRBV30 to TRBJ1-2; TRBD1 might be the D (6 bases). Germline lookup yields CDR1 GTSNPN and CDR2 SVGIG (reference sequence). The germline V and J ends were trimmed by 1 base and 8 bases, with 14 bases remaining between them. The CDR3 is 13 residues long. The CDR3 DNA reads as TGTGCCTGGAGTGCCCCCGGGGGGGCCGGCTACACCTTC. Translated, it gives CAWSAPGGAGYTF.

This clonotype has just one count. The V and J genes are TRBV12-3 or TRBV12-4 and TRBJ2-6, with D unresolved. This CDR3 is 15 amino acids long. V lost 6 bases, J lost 0 bases, and 9 bases lay in between. CDR3 sequence reads: CASSPRASGANVLTF. The CDR3 bases are TGTGCCAGCAGCCCTAGGGCCTCTGGGGCCAACGTCCTGACTTTC.

This clonotype has a single count. The chain carries TRBV2 and TRBJ2-1; D tentatively fits TRBD1 or TRBD2 (5 bases each). The germline gives CDR1 SNHLY, CDR2 FYNNEI. This CDR3 comprises 16 residues. V lost 6 bases to trimming and J lost 5 bases, with 20 bases between them. The CDR3 coding sequence is TGTGCCAGCAGCCAAGGGGACGGACGAGCCGACAATGAGCAGTTCTTC. Amino acid sequence: CASSQGDGRADNEQFF.

The chain combines TRBV11-3 with TRBJ2-5, with D perhaps TRBD1 (6 bases). CDR3 length equals 15 residues. V lost 4 bases and J 1 base, leaving 13 bases between the germline ends. Germline V gives CDR1 SGHNT, CDR2 YENEEA. Here the CDR3 DNA reads TGTGCCAGCAGCTCCGCCCGGGACATCCAAGAGACCCAGTACTTC. This codes for CASSSARDIQETQYF.

The chain couples TRBV7-9 to TRBJ2-5, with TRBD2 matching 11 bases. The CDR3 spans 15 residues. The ends lost 4 bases at V and 2 bases at J; junction bases unmatched: 3. Per germline, CDR1 SEHNR and CDR2 FQNEAQ (reference sequence). The CDR3 protein is CASSSIAGGQETQYF. The CDR3 nucleotides are TGTGCCAGCAGCTCAATAGCGGGGGGGCAAGAGACCCAGTACTTC.

As concerns this clonotype: The junction departs from germline at one end; a sequencing error may be responsible. The chain employs TRBV11-2 and TRBJ2-3; D assignment may be TRBD1 or TRBD2 (5 bases each). The CDR3 extends over 15 amino acids. CDR1 and CDR2 (germline): SGHAT, FQNNGV. This CDR3 is CASSLAGPHTDTRYF. The CDR3 DNA follows: TGTGCCAGCAGCTTAGCGGGACCACACACAGATACGCGGTATTTT.

This clonotype was detected once. V is TRBV7-2 and J is TRBJ1-5, with D perhaps TRBD1 (5 bases). The CDR3 spans 14 residues. Trimming cost V 7 bases and J 8 bases, with 18 bases left between them. Germline loops: CDR1 SGHTA, CDR2 FQGNSA. The CDR3 sequence: CASTLVGAAEPQHF. CDR3 coding DNA: TGTGCCAGCACCCTAGTAGGGGCGGCGGAGCCCCAGCATTTT.

This sequence joins TRBV7-2 and TRBJ2-5; the D gene is possibly TRBD2 (5 bases). The length of the CDR3 is 15 residues. The germline gives CDR1 SGHTA, CDR2 FQGNSA. Trimming took off 2 bases at V and 5 bases at J, with 15 bases between the two ends. The CDR3 region is CASSLRSGISETQYF. The CDR3 region has the DNA TGTGCCAGCAGCTTACGGTCCGGGATCAGCGAGACCCAGTACTTC.

The chain joins TRBV2 to TRBJ1-2, with D perhaps matching TRBD1 (6 bases). There are 15 residues in the CDR3. Germline V gene data show CDR1 as SNHLY and CDR2 as FYNNEI. The V and J ends lost 0 bases and 2 bases respectively, with 10 bases between them. The CDR3 reads CASSEAGGGNYGYTF. The CDR3, as DNA: TGTGCCAGCAGTGAAGCAGGGGGAGGGAACTATGGCTACACCTTC.

The V and J genes are TRBV9 and TRBJ1-1; TRBD1 agrees at 9 bases. CDR3 length: 16 residues. The trim removed 3 bases at V and 5 bases at J, leaving 11 bases unmatched. From germline, CDR1 is SGDLS and CDR2 YYNGEE. Written as DNA, the CDR3 is TGTGCCAGCAGCGACGGTAGGACAGGGGTGGGAACTGAAGCTTTCTTT. Amino acid sequence: CASSDGRTGVGTEAFF. The full variable domain, its missing parts supplied by reference TRBV9 and TRBJ1-1, is DSGVTQTPKHLITATGQRVTLRCSPRSGDLSVYWYQQSLDQGLQFLIQYYNGEERAKGNILERFSAQQFPDLHSELNLSSLELGDSALYFCASSDGRTGVGTEAFFGQGTRLTVV.

The chain carries TRBV30 and TRBJ2-1; tentative D call: TRBD1 (5 bases). The CDR3 spans 15 residues. CDR1 GTSNPN and CDR2 SVGIG come from the germline V gene (reference sequence). Trimming took 4 bases from V and 3 from J, leaving 16 bases between them. CDR3: CAWMRREWVYNEQFF. In nucleotides, the CDR3 is TGTGCCTGGATGCGCAGGGAATGGGTCTACAATGAGCAGTTCTTC.

The chain carries TRBV20-1 and TRBJ2-5; TRBD2 matches 9 bases. This CDR3 has 16 amino acids. J lost 0 bases, V lost 5 bases, and 10 bases had no gene match. CDR1 is DFQATT and CDR2 is SNEGSKA in the germline V gene (reference sequence). The CDR3 DNA reads as TGCAGTGCTGCCGGGGGTAGCGGGGGAAACCAAGAGACCCAGTACTTC. This sequence encodes CSAAGGSGGNQETQYF.

In DNA, the CDR3 is TGCGCCAGCAGCTTGGCTTGGACAGGGAAGGAGACCCAGTACTTC. Its translation is CASSLAWTGKETQYF. The chain uses TRBV5-1 and TRBJ2-5; TRBD1 aligns across 8 bases. V lost 0 bases and J lost 5; bases outside the gene matches: 6. CDR3 length: 15 residues. The germline V gene has CDR1 SGHRS and CDR2 YFSETQ.

This clonotype was found once. The chain carries TRBV3-1 and TRBJ2-5; D is unresolved. Germline lookup yields CDR1 LGHDT and CDR2 YNNKEL (reference sequence). The CDR3 is 13 residues long. V was trimmed by 0 bases and J by 5 bases, leaving 7 bases between them. This CDR3 is CASSQDILETQYF. The CDR3 nucleotides read TGTGCCAGCAGCCAAGATATCCTGGAGACCCAGTACTTC.

This clonotype was detected once. V is TRBV5-1 and J is TRBJ2-1; 7 bases fit TRBD1. This CDR3 spans 15 amino acids. In germline, CDR1 is SGHRS, CDR2 YFSETQ. Trimming at V came to 2 bases and at J to 7 bases, leaving 9 bases not matched to a gene. CDR3 sequence: CASSFRDRAGNEQFF. The CDR3 DNA reads as TGCGCCAGCAGCTTCCGGGACAGAGCTGGAAATGAGCAGTTCTTC.

The chain has TRBV6-5 and TRBJ1-1; D unresolved. Germline V lookup: CDR1 MNHEY, CDR2 SVGAGI. Trimming took off 6 bases at V and 1 base at J, with 6 bases between the two ends. CDR3 size: 12 residues. The chain's CDR3 is CASSEANTEAFF. As DNA, the CDR3 is TGTGCCAGCAGCGAAGCGAACACTGAAGCTTTCTTT.

V and J are TRBV12-3 or TRBV12-4 and TRBJ1-5, with TRBD1 as a possible D gene (6 bases). The CDR3 runs to 16 residues. Trimming left V 6 bases short and J 1 base short, with 16 bases between. The chain's CDR3 is CASRNRARGSNQPQHF. The CDR3 DNA reads TGTGCCAGCAGGAACAGGGCCCGAGGGAGCAATCAGCCCCAGCATTTT.

This clonotype has just one count. This chain uses TRBV12-5 with TRBJ2-1, with D possibly being TRBD2 (6 bases). Per the germline V gene, CDR1 is LGHNT and CDR2 is FRNRAP. V was clipped by 0 bases and J by 6 bases, with 9 bases between them. The CDR3 is 14 residues long. For the CDR3, the DNA is TGTGCTAGTGGTTTGGTAGGGGACTCCAATGAGCAGTTCTTC. It is translated as CASGLVGDSNEQFF.

This chain uses TRBV20-1 with TRBJ2-1; TRBD2 aligns across 9 bases. This CDR3 region has 15 residues. Germline V gene sequence: CDR1 DFQATT, CDR2 SNEGSKA (reference sequence). V dropped 6 bases and J dropped 5; count of bases not matched to a gene: 11. CDR3 DNA sequence: TGCAGTGCCCGCGAGAGCGGGGGGACTAACAATGAGCAGTTCTTC. Protein: CSARESGGTNNEQFF.

The chain recombines TRBV29-1 with TRBJ2-1; 7 bases match TRBD1. The trim removed 4 bases at V and 1 base at J, leaving 10 bases unmatched. Germline V gives CDR1 SQVTM, CDR2 ANQGSEA. CDR3 size: 16 residues. The CDR3: CSVVGSGDSSYNEQFF. The CDR3 DNA is TGCAGCGTTGTGGGATCCGGGGACAGTTCCTACAATGAGCAGTTCTTC.

The J gene is TRBJ1-1, the V gene TRBV29-1, with D unresolved. The CDR3 runs to 13 residues. V was cut by 8 bases and J by 1 base, with 14 bases left in between. CDR1 and CDR2 (germline): SQVTM, ANQGSEA. CDR3 region: CSPGPVSNTEAFF. CDR3 coding DNA: TGCAGCCCGGGCCCAGTTTCGAACACTGAAGCTTTCTTT.

The chain employs TRBV5-1 and TRBJ2-1; TRBD2 matches 7 bases. V lost 0 bases, J lost 5 bases, and 2 bases stayed unmatched. Germline V gene sequence: CDR1 SGHRS, CDR2 YFSETQ. CDR3 length equals 14 residues. CDR3 in amino acids: CASSLASGDNEQFF. The CDR3 nucleotides read TGCGCCAGCAGCTTGGCGAGCGGGGACAATGAGCAGTTCTTC.

This chain's CDR3 is CASSDLGGSSYNEQFF. The CDR3 region has the DNA TGTGCCAGCAGTGACTTGGGGGGGAGCTCCTACAATGAGCAGTTCTTC. The gene calls are TRBV7-9 and TRBJ2-1; 7 nucleotides agree with TRBD2. Germline V gene lookup returns CDR1 SEHNR and CDR2 FQNEAQ (reference sequence). The CDR3 covers 16 residues. J was trimmed by 0 bases and V by 6 bases; bases with no gene match: 8.

The chain combines TRBV29-1 with TRBJ2-7; D call uncertain. The length of the CDR3 is 13 residues. V lost 6 bases, J lost 5 bases, and 17 bases lay in between. Per the germline V gene, CDR1 is SQVTM and CDR2 is ANQGSEA. CDR3 bases: TGCAGCGTCTATCATACGAACTTGGACGAGCAGTACTTC. Protein product: CSVYHTNLDEQYF.

V usage is TRBV23-1 and J usage is TRBJ2-7; TRBD1 agrees at 7 bases. TRBV23-1 is classed as an ORF, of uncertain function. V dropped 7 bases and J dropped 6; count of bases not matched to a gene: 9. There are 13 residues in the CDR3. CDR3 in amino acids: CASTCLGTAEQYF. The CDR3 DNA follows: TGCGCCAGCACATGCTTAGGGACAGCCGAGCAGTACTTC.

The chain couples TRBV7-9 to TRBJ2-5; D remains unclear. The germline V and J ends were trimmed by 1 base and 5 bases, with 14 bases remaining between them. The CDR3 is 15 residues long. Germline assignment: CDR1 SEHNR and CDR2 FQNEAQ (reference sequence). In DNA, the CDR3 is TGTGCCAGCAGCTTAGGTAGGGCGAGGACGGAGACCCAGTACTTC. Protein product: CASSLGRARTETQYF.

J is TRBJ2-1 and V is TRBV13; D is perhaps TRBD1 or TRBD2 (5 bases each). CDR3 size: 15 residues. V lost 5 bases, J lost 5 bases, and 16 bases lay in between. CDR1 is PRHDT, CDR2 FYEKMQ, per germline (reference sequence). CDR3 DNA: TGTGCCAGCAGCATTTACCGGGGACGGGACAATGAGCAGTTCTTC. This gives the protein CASSIYRGRDNEQFF.

V usage is TRBV11-2 and J usage is TRBJ1-6; the D is unclear. Germline CDR1 is SGHAT and CDR2 is FQNNGV. The V and J ends lost 3 bases and 0 bases respectively, with 27 bases between them. This CDR3 contains 22 residues. CDR3 amino acids: CASSLEPRLSGRPFSYNSPLHF. CDR3 bases: TGTGCCAGCAGCTTGGAACCCAGACTAAGTGGGCGACCATTCTCCTATAATTCACCCCTCCACTTT.

V usage is TRBV23-1 and J usage is TRBJ1-1; the match to TRBD1 covers 10 bases. TRBV23-1 is an open reading frame whose function is uncertain. V lost 8 bases to trimming and J lost 1 base; unmatched junction nucleotides: 10. CDR3 length: 16 amino acids. This chain's CDR3 is CASRDRGPEGNTEAFF. CDR3 nucleotides: TGCGCCAGCCGGGACAGGGGCCCGGAGGGGAACACTGAAGCTTTCTTT.